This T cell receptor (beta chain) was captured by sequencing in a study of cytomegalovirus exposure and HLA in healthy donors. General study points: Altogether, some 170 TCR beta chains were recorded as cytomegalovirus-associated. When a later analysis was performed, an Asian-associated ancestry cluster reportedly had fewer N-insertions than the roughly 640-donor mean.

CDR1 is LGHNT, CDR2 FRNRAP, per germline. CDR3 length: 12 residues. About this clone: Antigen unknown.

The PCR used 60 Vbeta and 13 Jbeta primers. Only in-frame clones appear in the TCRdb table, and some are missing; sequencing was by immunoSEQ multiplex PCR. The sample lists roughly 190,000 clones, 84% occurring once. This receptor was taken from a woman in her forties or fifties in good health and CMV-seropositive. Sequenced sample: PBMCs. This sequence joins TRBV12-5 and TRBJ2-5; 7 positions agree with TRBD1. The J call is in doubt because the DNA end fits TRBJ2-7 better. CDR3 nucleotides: TGTGCTAGTGGGAGGGGGACAGCCGAGCAGTACTTC. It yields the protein CASGRGTAEQYF.